Following are 18 T cell receptor beta chains from one sample sequenced in a study of T cell responses to AZD1222 COVID-19 vaccine. Data came from immunoSEQ multiplex PCR; TCRdb stores just in-frame clones and leaves some out. The sample records 100,000 to 120,000 clones, roughly nine tenths being singletons. This specimen was peripheral blood, taken 28 days after the second AZD1222 dose. These receptors originate from an adult who received the AZD1222 COVID-19 vaccine.

This clone was counted a single time. V usage is TRBV11-3 and J usage is TRBJ2-1; 8 bases are shared with TRBD1. CDR1 is SGHNT and CDR2 is YENEEA in the germline V gene. There are 13 residues in the CDR3. With 4 bases clipped from V and 8 bases from J, the junction kept 4 bases outside the gene matches. The CDR3 is CASSSGGKDEQFF. Here the CDR3 DNA reads TGTGCCAGCAGCTCAGGGGGCAAAGATGAGCAGTTCTTC.

This clone was seen more than once but under ten times. The chain joins TRBV19 to TRBJ2-7; 10 bases are shared with TRBD1. V lost 4 bases and J lost 5; bases outside the gene matches: 8. Germline CDR1 reads LNHDA; CDR2 reads SQIVND (reference sequence). The length of the CDR3 is 15 residues. CDR3 sequence (DNA): TGTGCCAGTAGTACCCGGACAGGGGGATGGGACGAGCAGTACTTC. It yields the protein CASSTRTGGWDEQYF.

The J gene is TRBJ2-7, the V gene TRBV21-1; the table names TRBD2, a call not compared with the DNA. TRBV21-1 is a pseudogene segment. This CDR3 has 15 amino acids. The CDR3 loop is CASSKSGTSADEQYF. Here the CDR3 DNA reads TGTGCCAGCAGCAAATCCGGGACTAGTGCTGACGAGCAGTACTTC.

V is TRBV18 and J is TRBJ2-2; 10 nucleotides agree with TRBD1. V was pared by 6 bases and J by 7 bases, with 14 bases of the junction left unmatched. The CDR3 runs 17 residues. CDR1 is KGHSH and CDR2 is LQKENI in the germline V gene. The CDR3 protein is CASSPTGGRSTGGELFF. CDR3 nucleotide sequence: TGTGCCAGCTCCCCGACAGGGGGCAGGAGTACAGGCGGGGAGCTGTTTTTT.

The chain couples TRBV24-1 to TRBJ1-2; 7 bases agree with TRBD1. This CDR3 contains 17 residues. Germline trimming cut 4 bases from V and 6 bases from J; bases unmatched to any gene: 16. Germline values: CDR1 KGHDR, CDR2 SFDVKD. In nucleotides, the CDR3 is TGTGCCACCAGTGAGAACCGGGACAGTACTAATCGCGATGGCTACACCTTC. Amino acids: CATSENRDSTNRDGYTF.

The V call is TRBV6-5, the J call TRBJ1-2, with 8 bases identical to TRBD1. V dropped 0 bases and J dropped 8; count of bases not matched to a gene: 8. The CDR3 runs to 15 residues. Germline V CDR1 and CDR2: MNHEY, SVGAGI. The CDR3: CASSYSWSGGPGYTF. For the CDR3, the DNA is TGTGCCAGCAGTTACTCATGGTCAGGGGGCCCAGGCTACACCTTC.

The chain uses TRBV6-4 and TRBJ2-3, with TRBD2 matching 7 bases. CDR1 and CDR2 (germline): MRHNA, SNTAGT. The CDR3 has 16 residues. Trimming took 0 bases from V and 2 from J; bases not matched to a gene: 5. DNA of the CDR3: TGTGCCAGCAGTGACTCGGCGGGAGAGAACACAGATACGCAGTATTTT. Translated: CASSDSAGENTDTQYF.

The chain recombines TRBV28 with TRBJ1-6; no clear D. Between the trimmed V and J ends, which lost 6 bases and 4 bases, there was a span of 7 bases. This CDR3 has 13 residues. Germline V lookup: CDR1 MDHEN, CDR2 SYDVKM. CDR3 loop: CASRPPYNSPLHF. In DNA, the CDR3 is TGTGCCAGCAGGCCCCCGTATAATTCACCCCTCCACTTT.

V is TRBV6-5 and J is TRBJ2-6, with D uncertain. V was trimmed by 0 bases and J by 1 base, leaving 7 bases between them. CDR1 is MNHEY, CDR2 SVGAGI, per germline. The CDR3 is 16 residues long. The chain's CDR3 is CASSYSFQSGANVLTF. As DNA, the CDR3 is TGTGCCAGCAGTTACTCTTTCCAGTCTGGGGCCAACGTCCTGACTTTC.

This clone was counted between two and nine times. The V and J genes are TRBV6-5 and TRBJ2-2, with unresolved D. The CDR3 spans 11 residues. CDR1 and CDR2 from the germline V gene are MNHEY and SVGAGI. The germline V and J ends were trimmed by 7 bases and 4 bases, with 4 bases remaining between them. CDR3 sequence: CASKATGELFF. The CDR3 DNA follows: TGTGCCAGCAAGGCCACCGGGGAGCTGTTTTTT.

The chain joins TRBV7-3 to TRBJ2-3; the D is unclear. The CDR3 runs 15 residues. Germline CDR1 SGHTA, CDR2 FQGTGA. V lost 2 bases, J lost 5 bases, and 14 bases lay in between. CDR3 DNA: TGTGCCAGCAGCTTATCTGGGCCTGTTGGAGATACGCAGTATTTT. It yields the protein CASSLSGPVGDTQYF.

This chain links TRBV4-1 with TRBJ2-3; 9 bases are shared with TRBD2. The CDR3 spans 16 residues. V was clipped by 1 base and J by 8 bases; unmatched bases: 10. CDR1 and CDR2 (germline): MGHRA, YSYEKL. The chain's CDR3 is CASSQVVVVREGTQYF. The CDR3 coding sequence is TGCGCCAGCAGCCAAGTGGTCGTAGTGCGGGAGGGTACGCAGTATTTT.

The chain is built from TRBV28 and TRBJ2-1, with D possibly matching TRBD2 (6 bases). Trimming took 8 bases from V and 7 from J, leaving 15 bases between them. Looked up from germline, CDR1 is MDHEN and CDR2 is SYDVKM. This CDR3 comprises 13 residues. The CDR3 loop reads CASVRAGQNEQFF. In DNA, the CDR3 is TGTGCCAGCGTCCGAGCGGGCCAGAATGAGCAGTTCTTC.

The genes are TRBV28 and TRBJ1-1, with D perhaps TRBD1 (5 bases). This CDR3 spans 12 amino acids. The V end lost 6 bases, the J end lost 6 bases, and 11 bases lay between the germline ends. Germline values: CDR1 MDHEN, CDR2 SYDVKM. CDR3 in DNA: TGTGCCAGCAGGCTGCAGGGAGCTGAAGCTTTCTTT. Translating gives CASRLQGAEAFF.

The chain combines TRBV7-9 with TRBJ1-4; 7 bases fit TRBD1. CDR1 and CDR2 from the germline V gene are SEHNR and FQNEAQ (reference sequence). The CDR3 is 15 residues long. Trimming removed 7 bases from V and 4 bases from J; junction bases left unmatched: 9. The CDR3 spells CASNTGQGDNEKLFF. CDR3 coding DNA: TGTGCCAGCAACACGGGGCAGGGGGATAATGAAAAACTGTTTTTT.

This clone has only a few counts. The chain links TRBV28 to TRBJ2-3, with D possibly TRBD2 on 5 matching bases. The CDR3 contains 15 residues. Trimming stripped 6 bases from V and 10 bases from J, with 23 bases between. Germline V gene sequence: CDR1 MDHEN, CDR2 SYDVKM. CDR3 DNA: TGTGCCAGCAGCTCGACCGGGAAGCCATTTATTGCGCAGTATTTT. It yields the protein CASSSTGKPFIAQYF.

This chain connects TRBV11-2 to TRBJ2-1; D gene unclear. Trimming removed 4 bases from V and 3 bases from J, with 4 bases in between. Germline CDR1 and CDR2: SGHAT and FQNNGV. The CDR3 loop spans 12 amino acids. Here the CDR3 DNA reads TGTGCCAGCAGCTCCCTCTACAATGAGCAGTTCTTC. This translates into CASSSLYNEQFF.

This clone was detected only once. The chain couples TRBV6-1 to TRBJ2-7; 10 bases match TRBD1. The junction had 1 base not matched to a gene; V was cut back by 2 bases and J by 0 bases. Germline V lookup: CDR1 MNHNS, CDR2 SASEGT. This CDR3 region has 15 residues. Here the CDR3 reads CASSEWDRGSYEQYF. CDR3 in DNA: TGTGCCAGCAGTGAATGGGACAGGGGCTCCTACGAGCAGTACTTC.